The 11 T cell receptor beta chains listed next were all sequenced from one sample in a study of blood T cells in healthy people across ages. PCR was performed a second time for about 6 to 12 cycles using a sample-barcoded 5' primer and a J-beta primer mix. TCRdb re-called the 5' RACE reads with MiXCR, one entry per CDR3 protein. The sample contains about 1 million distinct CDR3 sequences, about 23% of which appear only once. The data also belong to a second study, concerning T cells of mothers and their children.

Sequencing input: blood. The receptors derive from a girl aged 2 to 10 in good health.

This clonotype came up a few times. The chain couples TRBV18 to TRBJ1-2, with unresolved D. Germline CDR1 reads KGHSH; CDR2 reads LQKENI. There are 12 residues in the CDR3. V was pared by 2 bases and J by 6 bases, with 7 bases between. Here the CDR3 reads CASSPGLDGYTF. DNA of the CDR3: TGTGCCAGCTCACCAGGACTGGATGGCTACACCTTC.

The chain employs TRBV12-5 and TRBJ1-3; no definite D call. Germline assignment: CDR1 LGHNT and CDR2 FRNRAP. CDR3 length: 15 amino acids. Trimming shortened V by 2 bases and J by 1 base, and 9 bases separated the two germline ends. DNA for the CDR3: TGTGCTAGTGGTTTGTCTGGAGTTTCTGGAAACACCATATATTTT. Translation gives CASGLSGVSGNTIYF.

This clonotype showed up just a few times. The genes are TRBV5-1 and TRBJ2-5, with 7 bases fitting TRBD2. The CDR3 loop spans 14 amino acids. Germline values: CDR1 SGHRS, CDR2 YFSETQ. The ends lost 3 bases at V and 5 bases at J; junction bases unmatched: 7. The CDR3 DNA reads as TGCGCCAGCAGCTCCCGGGAGGCGGGGGAGACCCAGTACTTC. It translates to CASSSREAGETQYF.

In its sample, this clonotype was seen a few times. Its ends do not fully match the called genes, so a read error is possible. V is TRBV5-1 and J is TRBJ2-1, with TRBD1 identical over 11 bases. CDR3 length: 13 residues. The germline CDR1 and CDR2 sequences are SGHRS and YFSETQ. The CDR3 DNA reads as TGCGCCAGCAGCTCGGACAGGGGGCCTGACATCGACTTC. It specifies CASSSDRGPDIDF.

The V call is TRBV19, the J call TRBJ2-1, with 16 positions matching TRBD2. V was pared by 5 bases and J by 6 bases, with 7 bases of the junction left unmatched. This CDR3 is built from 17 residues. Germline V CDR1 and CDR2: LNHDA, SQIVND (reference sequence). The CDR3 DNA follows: TGTGCCAGTAGTGCCGGGACTAGCGGGAGGGGAACCAATGAGCAGTTCTTC. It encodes CASSAGTSGRGTNEQFF.

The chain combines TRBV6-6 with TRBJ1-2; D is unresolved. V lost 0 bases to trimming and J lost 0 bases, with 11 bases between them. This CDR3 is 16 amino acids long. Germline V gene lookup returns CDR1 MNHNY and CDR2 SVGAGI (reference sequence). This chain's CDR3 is CASSYSLTRSNYGYTF. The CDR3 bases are TGTGCCAGCAGTTACTCGCTCACCCGTTCTAACTATGGCTACACCTTC.

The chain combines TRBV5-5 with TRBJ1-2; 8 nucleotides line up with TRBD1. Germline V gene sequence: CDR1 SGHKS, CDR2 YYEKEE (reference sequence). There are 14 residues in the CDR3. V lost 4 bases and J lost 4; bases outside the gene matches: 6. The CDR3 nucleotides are TGTGCCAGCAGCATACAGGGGGAAGGCTATGGCTACACCTTC. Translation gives CASSIQGEGYGYTF.

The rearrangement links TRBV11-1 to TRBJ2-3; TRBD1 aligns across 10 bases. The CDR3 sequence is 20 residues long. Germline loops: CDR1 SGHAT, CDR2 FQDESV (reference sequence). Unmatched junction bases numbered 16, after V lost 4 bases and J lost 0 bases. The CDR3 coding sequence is TGTGCCAGCAGCTCGATACCGGGACAGGGGATCGGAACTAGCACAGATACGCAGTATTTT. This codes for CASSSIPGQGIGTSTDTQYF. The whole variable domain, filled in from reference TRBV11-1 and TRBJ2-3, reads EAEVAQSPRYKITEKSQAVAFWCDPISGHATLYWYRQILGQGPELLVQFQDESVVDDSQLPKDRFSAERLKGVDSTLKIQPAELGDSAMYLCASSSIPGQGIGTSTDTQYFGPGTRLTVL.

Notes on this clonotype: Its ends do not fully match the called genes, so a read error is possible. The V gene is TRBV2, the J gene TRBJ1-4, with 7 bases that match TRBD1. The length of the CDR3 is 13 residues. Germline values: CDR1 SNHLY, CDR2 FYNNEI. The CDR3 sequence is CAIWDSLNGKLFF. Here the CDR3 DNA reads TGTGCCATTTGGGACAGCCTTAATGGAAAACTGTTTTTT.

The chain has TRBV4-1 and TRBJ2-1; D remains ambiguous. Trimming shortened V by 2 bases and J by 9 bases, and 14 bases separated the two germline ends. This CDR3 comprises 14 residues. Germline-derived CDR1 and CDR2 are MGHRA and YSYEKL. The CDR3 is CASSQSDPFLEQFF. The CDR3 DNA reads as TGCGCCAGCAGCCAAAGTGATCCGTTTCTTGAGCAGTTCTTC.

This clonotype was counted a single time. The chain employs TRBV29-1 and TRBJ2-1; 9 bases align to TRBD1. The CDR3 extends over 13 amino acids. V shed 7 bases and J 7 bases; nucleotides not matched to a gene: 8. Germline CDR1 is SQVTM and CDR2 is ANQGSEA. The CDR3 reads CSALQGAGNEQFF. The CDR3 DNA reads TGCAGCGCCTTACAGGGGGCAGGGAATGAGCAGTTCTTC.